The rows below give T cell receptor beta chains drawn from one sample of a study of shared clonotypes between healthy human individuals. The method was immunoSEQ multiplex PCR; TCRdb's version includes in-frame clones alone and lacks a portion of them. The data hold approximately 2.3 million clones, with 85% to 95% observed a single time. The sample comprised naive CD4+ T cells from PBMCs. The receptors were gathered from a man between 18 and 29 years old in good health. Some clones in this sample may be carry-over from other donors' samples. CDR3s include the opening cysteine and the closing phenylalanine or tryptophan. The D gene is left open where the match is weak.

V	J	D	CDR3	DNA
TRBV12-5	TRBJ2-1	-	CASGYDGGHSYNEQFF	TGTGCTAGTGGGTACGATGGGGGCCATTCCTACAATGAGCAGTTCTTC
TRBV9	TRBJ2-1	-	CASATSPMVQNEQFF	TGTGCCAGCGCAACTAGCCCCATGGTACAGAATGAGCAGTTCTTC
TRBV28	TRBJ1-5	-	CASSITPGVSNQPQHF	TGTGCCAGCAGTATCACTCCGGGGGTTAGCAATCAGCCCCAGCATTTT
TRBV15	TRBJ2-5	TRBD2	CATSRDLWAGEETQYF	TGTGCCACCAGCAGAGATTTATGGGCGGGAGAGGAGACCCAGTACTTC
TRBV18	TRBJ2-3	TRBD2	CASSPPLAGGTDTQYF	TGTGCCAGCTCACCACCCCTAGCGGGAGGGACAGATACGCAGTATTTT
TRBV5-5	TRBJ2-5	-	CASSTFLGSQETQYF	TGTGCCAGCAGCACCTTCTTGGGGTCGCAAGAGACCCAGTACTTC
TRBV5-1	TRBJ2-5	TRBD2	CASSRGLAGETQYF	TGCGCCAGCAGCCGCGGACTAGCGGGAGAGACCCAGTACTTC
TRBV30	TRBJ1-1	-	CAWKSRLKNTEAFF	TGTGCCTGGAAATCACGGCTGAAGAACACTGAAGCTTTCTTT
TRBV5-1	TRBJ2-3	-	CASSLVAASTDTQYF	TGCGCCAGCAGCTTGGTAGCGGCAAGCACAGATACGCAGTATTTT
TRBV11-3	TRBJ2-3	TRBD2	CASSLGLLAGVGTDTQYF	TGTGCCAGCAGCTTAGGGCTCCTAGCGGGAGTTGGCACAGATACGCAGTATTTT